This is a list of T cell receptor beta chains from one sample in a study of T cell responses to AZD1222 COVID-19 vaccine. Assay: immunoSEQ multiplex PCR; the TCRdb copy retains only in-frame clones and omits some. The sample has tens of thousands of clones; 70% to 90% are singletons. The specimen was peripheral blood, collected 28 days after the second AZD1222 dose. The receptors come from an adult who received the AZD1222 COVID-19 vaccine. The CDR3 runs from the conserved cysteine through the conserved F or W. The D gene is left open where the match is weak. Where a row states a size, it is once, few, many or the class of an expanded clone; other rows omit it.

j_gene | v_gene | abundance | d_gene | len | CDR3aa | CDR3nt
TRBJ1-6 | TRBV4-1 | NA | NA | 16 | CASSQDGDRYNSPLHF | TGCGCCAGCAGCCAAGATGGGGACCGCTATAATTCACCCCTCCACTTT
TRBJ2-7 | TRBV4-3 | NA | NA | 16 | CASSQDGAGGNNEQYF | TGCGCCAGCAGCCAAGATGGGGCAGGGGGGAATAACGAGCAGTACTTC
TRBJ1-1 | TRBV13 | NA | NA | 13 | CATAWTPNTEAFF | TGTGCCACCGCTTGGACACCGAACACTGAAGCTTTCTTT
TRBJ2-1 | TRBV27 | few | TRBD2 | 14 | CASRGLAGFNEQFF | TGTGCCAGCAGAGGACTAGCGGGATTCAATGAGCAGTTCTTC
TRBJ1-1 | TRBV18 | NA | TRBD1 | 14 | CASSPSGTGTEAFF | TGTGCCAGCTCCCCATCGGGGACAGGGACTGAAGCTTTCTTT
TRBJ1-2 | TRBV21-1 | NA | NA | 15 | CASSNGEGSTEGYTF | TGTGCCAGCAGCAACGGTGAGGGCAGCACTGAAGGCTACACCTTC
TRBJ2-7 | TRBV5-1 | NA | TRBD1 | 14 | CASSRGQGEGEQYF | TGCGCCAGCAGCAGGGGACAGGGAGAGGGCGAGCAGTACTTC
TRBJ1-5 | TRBV7-8 | NA | NA | 15 | CASSLVPGNNQPQHF | TGTGCCAGCAGCTTAGTGCCCGGGAACAATCAGCCCCAGCATTTT
TRBJ2-5 | TRBV10-3 | NA | TRBD2 | 17 | CAISESGLAGGLETQYF | TGTGCCATCAGTGAGTCGGGACTAGCGGGAGGACTAGAGACCCAGTACTTC
TRBJ1-3 | TRBV5-1 | NA | TRBD1 | 17 | CASSLGTGTGSGNTIYF | TGCGCCAGCAGCTTGGGGACAGGGACCGGCTCTGGAAACACCATATATTTT
TRBJ2-5 | TRBV20-1 | NA | NA | 13 | CSASHQFQETQYF | TGCAGTGCTAGTCACCAATTCCAAGAGACCCAGTACTTC
TRBJ2-1 | TRBV9 | NA | TRBD2 | 15 | CASSARGGSYNEQFF | TGTGCCAGCAGCGCCCGCGGGGGATCCTACAATGAGCAGTTCTTC
TRBJ2-2 | TRBV7-2 | NA | NA | 13 | CASSQGVPGELFF | TGTGCCAGCAGCCAGGGAGTCCCCGGGGAGCTGTTTTTT
TRBJ1-2 | TRBV5-1 | NA | NA | 13 | CASSLDGQYGYTF | TGCGCCAGCAGCTTGGATGGACAGTATGGCTACACCTTC
TRBJ1-4 | TRBV28 | NA | TRBD1 | 15 | CASRGGGTGNEKLFF | TGTGCCAGCAGAGGAGGTGGGACAGGGAATGAAAAACTGTTTTTT
TRBJ2-7 | TRBV5-4 | many | TRBD1 | 14 | CASSLGQGFYEQYF | TGTGCCAGCAGCTTGGGACAGGGGTTCTACGAGCAGTACTTC
TRBJ1-2 | TRBV19 | NA | NA | 11 | CASLDNYGYTF | TGTGCCAGCCTAGATAACTATGGCTACACCTTC
TRBJ2-2 | TRBV2 | NA | TRBD1 | 15 | CASSEEGRGTGELFF | TGTGCCAGCAGTGAAGAGGGCAGGGGGACCGGGGAGCTGTTTTTT
TRBJ2-1 | TRBV19 | NA | NA | 15 | CASSINPPPLNEQFF | TGTGCCAGTAGTATAAACCCGCCCCCCCTCAATGAGCAGTTCTTC
TRBJ1-4 | TRBV7-2 | NA | NA | 14 | CASSFRVETEKLFF | TGTGCCAGCAGCTTTCGGGTGGAGACGGAAAAACTGTTTTTT
TRBJ1-1 | TRBV10-2 | NA | NA | 11 | CASSMNTEAFF | TGCGCCAGCTCCATGAACACTGAAGCTTTCTTT
TRBJ2-4 | TRBV5-1 | NA | NA | 12 | CASSPGQNIQYF | TGCGCCAGCAGCCCGGGGCAAAACATTCAGTACTTC
TRBJ2-1 | TRBV7-3 | NA | NA | 15 | CASSLNPGRDNEQFF | TGTGCCAGCAGCTTAAACCCCGGACGCGACAATGAGCAGTTCTTC
TRBJ2-1 | TRBV12-3/TRBV12-4 | NA | NA | 12 | CASNPGFNEQFF | TGTGCCAGCAACCCGGGCTTCAATGAGCAGTTCTTC
TRBJ2-7 | TRBV28 | NA | NA | 12 | CASSPGGYEQYF | TGTGCCAGCAGTCCCGGGGGCTACGAGCAGTACTTC
TRBJ1-1 | TRBV2 | NA | NA | 13 | CASSVRAGTEAFF | TGTGCCAGCAGTGTTAGGGCGGGGACTGAAGCTTTCTTT
TRBJ1-1 | TRBV30 | NA | NA | 15 | CAWSTLVEGGPEAFF | TGTGCCTGGAGTACGCTAGTCGAGGGGGGCCCTGAAGCTTTCTTT
TRBJ2-2 | TRBV7-2 | NA | TRBD1 | 15 | CASSLRTGDTGELFF | TGTGCCAGCAGCCTTAGGACAGGGGACACCGGGGAGCTGTTTTTT
TRBJ2-7 | TRBV12-3/TRBV12-4 | NA | NA | 11 | CASSLGGPQYF | TGTGCCAGCAGTTTAGGAGGCCCCCAGTACTTC
TRBJ1-1 | TRBV18 | NA | TRBD1 | 12 | CASSTGATEAFF | TGTGCCAGCTCGACAGGGGCCACTGAAGCTTTCTTT
TRBJ2-7 | TRBV19 | NA | NA | 14 | CATGSGQGVYEQYF | TGTGCCACCGGGAGTGGGCAGGGGGTCTACGAGCAGTACTTC
TRBJ2-7 | TRBV5-4 | NA | TRBD2 | 16 | CASSPPGGLLAYEQYF | TGTGCCAGCAGCCCTCCGGGGGGACTCCTTGCCTACGAGCAGTACTTC
TRBJ1-1 | TRBV29-1 | NA | TRBD1 | 12 | CSVPTGDTEAFF | TGCAGCGTTCCAACAGGGGACACTGAAGCTTTCTTT
TRBJ1-4 | TRBV28 | NA | NA | 14 | CASSLPRLRKKLFF | TGTGCCAGCAGTTTACCCAGGTTACGGAAAAAACTGTTTTTT
TRBJ2-3 | TRBV18 | NA | NA | 15 | CASSPPTRFTDTQYF | TGTGCCAGCTCACCACCAACTAGATTCACAGATACGCAGTATTTT
TRBJ1-5 | TRBV7-9 | NA | TRBD1 | 15 | CASSSSGTGDQPQHF | TGTGCCAGCAGCTCGTCCGGGACAGGGGATCAGCCCCAGCATTTT
TRBJ2-1 | TRBV15 | NA | NA | 15 | CATVRRDASYNEQFF | TGTGCCACCGTAAGGAGAGATGCGTCCTACAATGAGCAGTTCTTC
TRBJ1-4 | TRBV6-1 | NA | NA | 15 | CASSEDWYGETELFF | TGTGCCAGCAGTGAAGACTGGTACGGGGAGACGGAACTGTTTTTT
TRBJ1-4 | TRBV18 | medium-sized | NA | 14 | CASSPPGLDEKLFF | TGTGCCAGCTCACCTCCCGGGTTGGATGAAAAACTGTTTTTT
TRBJ1-1 | TRBV6-5 | NA | NA | 12 | CASRLGFAEAFF | TGTGCCAGCAGATTAGGGTTTGCTGAAGCTTTCTTT
TRBJ1-6 | TRBV28 | NA | NA | 13 | CAIDSTYNSPLHF | TGTGCCATCGACAGTACCTATAATTCACCCCTCCACTTT
TRBJ1-5 | TRBV3-1/TRBV3-2 | NA | NA | 12 | CASSQGNQPQHF | TGTGCCAGCAGCCAGGGGAATCAGCCCCAGCATTTT
TRBJ1-2 | TRBV2 | NA | NA | 12 | CASAGAGYGYTF | TGTGCCAGCGCAGGGGCGGGCTATGGCTACACCTTC
TRBJ2-5 | TRBV3-1/TRBV3-2 | NA | TRBD2 | 15 | CASSSYGLDQETQYF | TGTGCCAGCAGCAGCTACGGACTAGACCAAGAGACCCAGTACTTC
TRBJ2-1 | TRBV7-2 | NA | TRBD2 | 15 | CASSLGGLAYNEQFF | TGTGCCAGCAGCTTAGGTGGACTAGCGTACAATGAGCAGTTCTTC
TRBJ1-1 | TRBV19 | once | NA | 11 | CASSISEGAFF | TGTGCCAGTAGTATTTCGGAAGGAGCTTTCTTT
TRBJ2-1 | TRBV3-1/TRBV3-2 | NA | TRBD2 | 13 | CASSPGLAGEQFF | TGTGCCAGCAGCCCGGGACTAGCGGGTGAGCAGTTCTTC
TRBJ2-7 | TRBV28 | NA | NA | 13 | CASSSLTVREQYF | TGTGCCAGCAGTTCTCTGACTGTTCGCGAGCAGTACTTC
TRBJ1-4 | TRBV5-1 | once | TRBD1 | 17 | CASSYGLSGTVDEKLFF | TGCGCCAGCAGCTACGGTCTGAGTGGGACAGTCGATGAAAAACTGTTTTTT
TRBJ1-5 | TRBV27 | NA | TRBD1 | 17 | CASSKRTADRVNQPQHF | TGTGCCAGCAGCAAAAGAACGGCGGACAGGGTCAATCAGCCCCAGCATTTT
TRBJ1-6 | TRBV18 | NA | NA | 16 | CASSPRVQDGNSPLHF | TGTGCCAGCTCACCACGGGTACAGGACGGTAATTCACCCCTCCACTTT
TRBJ2-5 | TRBV19 | NA | TRBD2 | 14 | CASSSSGIQETQYF | TGTGCCAGTAGTTCTAGCGGGATCCAAGAGACCCAGTACTTC
TRBJ2-7 | TRBV3-1/TRBV3-2 | NA | NA | 13 | CVGFRHLTHEQYF | TGTGTGGGGTTCCGACACCTCACCCACGAGCAGTACTTC
TRBJ1-2 | TRBV6-5 | NA | NA | 15 | CASSYSYAGEDGYTF | TGTGCCAGCAGTTACTCTTACGCAGGGGAAGATGGCTACACCTTC
TRBJ1-4 | TRBV2 | NA | NA | 14 | CASRAGTLDEKLFF | TGTGCCAGCAGGGCCGGGACACTGGATGAAAAACTGTTTTTT